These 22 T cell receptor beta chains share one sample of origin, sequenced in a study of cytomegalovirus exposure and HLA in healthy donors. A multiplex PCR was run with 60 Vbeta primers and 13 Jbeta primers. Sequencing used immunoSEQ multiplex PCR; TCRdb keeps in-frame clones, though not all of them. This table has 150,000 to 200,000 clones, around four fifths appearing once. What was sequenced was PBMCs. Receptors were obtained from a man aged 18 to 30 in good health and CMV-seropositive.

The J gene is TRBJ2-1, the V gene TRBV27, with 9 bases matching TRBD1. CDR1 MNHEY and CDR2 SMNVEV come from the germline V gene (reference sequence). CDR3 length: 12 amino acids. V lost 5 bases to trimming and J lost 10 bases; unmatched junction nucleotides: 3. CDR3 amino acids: CASSTTGGEQFF. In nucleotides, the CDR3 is TGTGCCAGCAGTACGACAGGGGGGGAGCAGTTCTTC.

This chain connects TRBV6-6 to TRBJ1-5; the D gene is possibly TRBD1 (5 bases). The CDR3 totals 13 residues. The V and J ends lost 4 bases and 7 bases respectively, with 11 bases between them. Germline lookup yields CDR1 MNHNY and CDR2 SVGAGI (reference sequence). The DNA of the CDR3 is TGTGCCAGCAGTTTAGGGGCAGGACAGCCCCAGCATTTT. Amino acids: CASSLGAGQPQHF.

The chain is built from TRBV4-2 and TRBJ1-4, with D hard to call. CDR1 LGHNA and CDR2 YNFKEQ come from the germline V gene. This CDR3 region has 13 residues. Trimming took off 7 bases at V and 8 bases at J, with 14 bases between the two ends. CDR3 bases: TGTGCCAGCACTCGTCGGTTCGGGGAAAAACTGTTTTTT. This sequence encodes CASTRRFGEKLFF.

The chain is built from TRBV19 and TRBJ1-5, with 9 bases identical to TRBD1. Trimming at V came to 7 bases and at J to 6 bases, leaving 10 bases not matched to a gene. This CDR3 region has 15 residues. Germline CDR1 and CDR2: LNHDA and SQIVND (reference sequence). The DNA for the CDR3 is TGTGCCAGTACCTTGGGACAGGGAATGGGTCAGCCCCAGCATTTT. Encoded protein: CASTLGQGMGQPQHF.

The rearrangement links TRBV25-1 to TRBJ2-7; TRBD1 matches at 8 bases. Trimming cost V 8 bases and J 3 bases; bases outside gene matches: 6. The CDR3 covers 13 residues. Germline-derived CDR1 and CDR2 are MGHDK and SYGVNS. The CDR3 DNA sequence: TGTGCCAGCTTAGGACAGGGCAGCTACGAGCAGTACTTC. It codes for CASLGQGSYEQYF.

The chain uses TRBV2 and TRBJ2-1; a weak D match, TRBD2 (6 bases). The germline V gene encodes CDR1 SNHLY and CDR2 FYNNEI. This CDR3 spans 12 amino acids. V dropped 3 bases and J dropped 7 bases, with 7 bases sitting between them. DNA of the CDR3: TGTGCCAGCAGTGAGCGGGATAATGAGCAGTTCTTC. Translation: CASSERDNEQFF.

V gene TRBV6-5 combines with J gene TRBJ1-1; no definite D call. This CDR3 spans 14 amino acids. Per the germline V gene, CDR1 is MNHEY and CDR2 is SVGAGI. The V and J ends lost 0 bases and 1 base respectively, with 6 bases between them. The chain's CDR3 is CASSYSGSNTEAFF. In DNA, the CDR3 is TGTGCCAGCAGTTACTCGGGCTCGAACACTGAAGCTTTCTTT.

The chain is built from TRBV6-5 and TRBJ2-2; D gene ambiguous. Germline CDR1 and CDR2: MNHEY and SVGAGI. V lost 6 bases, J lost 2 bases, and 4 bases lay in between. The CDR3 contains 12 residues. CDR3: CASSRNTGELFF. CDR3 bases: TGTGCCAGCAGCCGTAACACCGGGGAGCTGTTTTTT.

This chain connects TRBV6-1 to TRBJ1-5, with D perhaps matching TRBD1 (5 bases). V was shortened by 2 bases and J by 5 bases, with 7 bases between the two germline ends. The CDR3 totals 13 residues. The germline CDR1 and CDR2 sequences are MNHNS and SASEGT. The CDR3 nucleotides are TGTGCCAGCAGTGAACGGGGGGATCAGCCCCAGCATTTT. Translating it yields CASSERGDQPQHF.

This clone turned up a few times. The CDR3 protein is CASSLGQGGMGTDTQYF. DNA for the CDR3: TGCGCCAGCAGCTTGGGCCAGGGGGGAATGGGCACAGATACGCAGTATTTT. The chain is built from TRBV5-1 and TRBJ2-3; TRBD1 is a possible D gene (7 bases). CDR3 length: 17 amino acids. Germline CDR1 and CDR2: SGHRS and YFSETQ. The germline V and J ends were trimmed by 0 bases and 1 base, with 15 bases remaining between them.

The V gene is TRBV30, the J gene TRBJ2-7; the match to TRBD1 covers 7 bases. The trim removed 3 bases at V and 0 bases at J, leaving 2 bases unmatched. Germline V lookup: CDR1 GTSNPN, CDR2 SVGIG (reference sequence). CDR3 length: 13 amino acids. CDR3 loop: CAWRRTGSYEQYF. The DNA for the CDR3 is TGTGCCTGGAGAAGGACAGGCTCCTACGAGCAGTACTTC.

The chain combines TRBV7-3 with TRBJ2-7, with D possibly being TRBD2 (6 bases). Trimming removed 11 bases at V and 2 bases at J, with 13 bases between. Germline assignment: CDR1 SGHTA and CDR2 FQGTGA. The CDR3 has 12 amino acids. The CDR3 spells CAQGPGAYEQYF. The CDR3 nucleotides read TGTGCCCAGGGTCCGGGGGCCTACGAGCAGTACTTC.

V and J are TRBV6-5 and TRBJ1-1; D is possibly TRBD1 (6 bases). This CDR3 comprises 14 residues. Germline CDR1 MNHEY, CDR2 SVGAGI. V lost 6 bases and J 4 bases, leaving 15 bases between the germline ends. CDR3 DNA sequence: TGTGCCAGCAGACGTAGACAGGAGTTCACTGAAGCTTTCTTT. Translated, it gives CASRRRQEFTEAFF.

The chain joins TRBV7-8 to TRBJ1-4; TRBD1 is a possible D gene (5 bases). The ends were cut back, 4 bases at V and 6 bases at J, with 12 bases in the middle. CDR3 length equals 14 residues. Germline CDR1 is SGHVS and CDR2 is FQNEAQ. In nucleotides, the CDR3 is TGTGCCAGCAGCTCCGCCCAGGGCGATGAAAAACTGTTTTTT. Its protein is CASSSAQGDEKLFF.

The CDR3 coding sequence is TGTGCCAGCAGCCAGCGGGGGATCTATGGCTACACCTTC. Protein: CASSQRGIYGYTF. The rearrangement joins TRBV14 to TRBJ1-2; perhaps TRBD1 as D (5 bases). The CDR3 extends over 13 amino acids. V shed 3 bases and J shed 4 bases, with 9 bases lying between them. CDR1 is SGHDN and CDR2 is FVKESK in the germline V gene.

CDR3 residues: CASRPWEGNQPQHF. For the CDR3, the DNA is TGTGCCAGTAGACCATGGGAGGGTAATCAGCCCCAGCATTTT. V is TRBV19 and J is TRBJ1-5; D not certain. Trimming took off 6 bases at V and 4 bases at J, with 13 bases between the two ends. Germline values: CDR1 LNHDA, CDR2 SQIVND (reference sequence). The CDR3 is 14 residues long. The full variable domain, in which reference TRBV19 and TRBJ1-5 provide the parts outside the CDR3, is DGGITQSPKYLFRKEGQNVTLSCEQNLNHDAMYWYRQDPGQGLRLIYYSQIVNDFQKGDIAEGYSVSREKKESFPLTVTSAQKNPTAFYLCASRPWEGNQPQHFGDGTRLSIL.

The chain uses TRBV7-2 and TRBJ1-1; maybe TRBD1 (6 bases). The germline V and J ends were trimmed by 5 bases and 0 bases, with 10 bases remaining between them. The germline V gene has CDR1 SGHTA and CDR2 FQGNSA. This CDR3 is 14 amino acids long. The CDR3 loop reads CASSQGPLNTEAFF. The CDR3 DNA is TGTGCCAGCAGCCAGGGGCCATTGAACACTGAAGCTTTCTTT.

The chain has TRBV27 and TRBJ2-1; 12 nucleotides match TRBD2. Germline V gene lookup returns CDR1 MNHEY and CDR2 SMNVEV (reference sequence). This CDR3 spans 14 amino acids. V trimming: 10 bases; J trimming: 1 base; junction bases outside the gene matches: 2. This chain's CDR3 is CATLAGGSYNEQFF. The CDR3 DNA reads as TGTGCCACCCTAGCGGGAGGGTCCTACAATGAGCAGTTCTTC.

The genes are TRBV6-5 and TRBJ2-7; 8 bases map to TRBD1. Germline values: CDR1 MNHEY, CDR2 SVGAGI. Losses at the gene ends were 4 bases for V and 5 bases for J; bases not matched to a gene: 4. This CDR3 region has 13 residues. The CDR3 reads CASSLQDRDEQYF. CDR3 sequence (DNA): TGTGCCAGCAGTTTGCAGGACAGGGACGAGCAGTACTTC.

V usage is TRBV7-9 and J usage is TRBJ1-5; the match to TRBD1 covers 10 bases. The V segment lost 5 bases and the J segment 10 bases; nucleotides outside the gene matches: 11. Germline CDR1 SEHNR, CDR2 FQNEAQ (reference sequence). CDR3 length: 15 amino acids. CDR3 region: CASSTTGGVKSPQHF. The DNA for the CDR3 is TGTGCCAGCAGCACGACAGGGGGCGTCAAGTCACCCCAGCATTTT.

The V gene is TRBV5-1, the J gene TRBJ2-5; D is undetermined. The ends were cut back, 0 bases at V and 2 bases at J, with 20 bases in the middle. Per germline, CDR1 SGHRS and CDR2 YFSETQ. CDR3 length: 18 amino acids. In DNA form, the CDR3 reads TGCGCCAGCAGCTTGGGGTTGTCTCGCGAGATTGTTCAAGAGACCCAGTACTTC. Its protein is CASSLGLSREIVQETQYF.

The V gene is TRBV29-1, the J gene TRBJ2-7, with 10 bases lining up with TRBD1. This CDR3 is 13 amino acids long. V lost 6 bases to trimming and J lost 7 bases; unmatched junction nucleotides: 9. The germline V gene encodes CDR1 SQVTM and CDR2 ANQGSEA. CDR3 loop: CSVPDRGTREQYF. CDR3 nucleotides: TGCAGCGTCCCGGACAGGGGGACGAGGGAGCAGTACTTC.